A single sample is the source of the 5 T cell receptor beta chains below, sequenced in a study of siplizumab effects on memory and regulatory T cells. Some clones are missing from TCRdb's copy, which holds only in-frame ones; the method was immunoSEQ multiplex PCR. The table shows just over 50,000 clones, with about 97% occurring only once. The sequencing input was naive CD4+ T cells sorted from blood. These receptors were taken from a human donor in good health.

The V call is TRBV10-3, the J call TRBJ1-1, with TRBD1 matching 10 bases. The CDR3 runs 14 residues. Germline V gene lookup returns CDR1 ENHRY and CDR2 SYGVKD. V lost 3 bases to trimming and J lost 5 bases; unmatched junction nucleotides: 3. Written as DNA, the CDR3 is TGTGCCATCAGTGACAGGGACAGGGGTACTGAAGCTTTCTTT. This sequence encodes CAISDRDRGTEAFF.

The V call is TRBV19, the J call TRBJ2-3, with D maybe TRBD1 (5 bases). Trimming pared 1 base from V and 5 bases from J, leaving 7 bases between. CDR1 is LNHDA and CDR2 is SQIVND in the germline V gene (reference sequence). The CDR3 is 13 residues long. The CDR3 is CASSIGQLDTQYF. The CDR3, as DNA: TGTGCCAGTAGTATAGGACAGTTAGATACGCAGTATTTT.

This clone was detected only once. The chain joins TRBV6-5 to TRBJ2-3, with D perhaps matching TRBD2 (5 bases). V was cut by 6 bases and J by 6 bases, with 10 bases left in between. The germline gives CDR1 MNHEY, CDR2 SVGAGI. The CDR3 has 12 residues. CDR3 loop: CASRPREDTQYF. The CDR3 bases are TGTGCCAGCAGACCGAGGGAGGATACGCAGTATTTT.

The rearrangement joins TRBV28 to TRBJ2-7; TRBD1 agrees at 12 bases. Germline V gene lookup returns CDR1 MDHEN and CDR2 SYDVKM. The junction had 10 bases not matched to a gene; V was cut back by 6 bases and J by 7 bases. This CDR3 comprises 15 residues. The CDR3 loop reads CASSRTGTGGSEQYF. The CDR3 bases are TGTGCCAGCAGCCGTACCGGGACAGGGGGCTCGGAGCAGTACTTC.

The V gene is TRBV9, the J gene TRBJ1-2; D call uncertain. Germline CDR1 SGDLS, CDR2 YYNGEE. The CDR3 contains 13 residues. Between the trimmed V and J ends, which lost 2 bases and 0 bases, there was a span of 5 bases. CDR3 region: CASSVRTNYGYTF. The DNA for the CDR3 is TGTGCCAGCAGCGTTAGGACTAACTATGGCTACACCTTC.